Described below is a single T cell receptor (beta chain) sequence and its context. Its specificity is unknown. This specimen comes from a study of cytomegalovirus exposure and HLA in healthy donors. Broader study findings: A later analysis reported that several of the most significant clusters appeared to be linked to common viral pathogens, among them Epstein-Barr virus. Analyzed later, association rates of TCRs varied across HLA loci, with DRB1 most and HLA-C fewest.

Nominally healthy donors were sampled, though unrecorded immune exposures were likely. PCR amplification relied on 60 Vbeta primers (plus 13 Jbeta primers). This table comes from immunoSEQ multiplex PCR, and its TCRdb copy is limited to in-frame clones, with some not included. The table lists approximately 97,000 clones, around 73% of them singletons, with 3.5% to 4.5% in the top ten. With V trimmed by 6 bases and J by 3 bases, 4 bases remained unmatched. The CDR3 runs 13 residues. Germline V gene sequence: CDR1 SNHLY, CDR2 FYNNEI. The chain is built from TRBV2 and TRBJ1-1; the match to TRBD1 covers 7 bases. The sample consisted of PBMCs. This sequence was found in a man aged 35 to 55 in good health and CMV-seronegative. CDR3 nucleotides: TGTGCCAGCAGGATAACAGGGGACACTGAAGCTTTCTTT. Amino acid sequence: CASRITGDTEAFF.